These 14 T cell receptor beta chains share one sample of origin, sequenced in a study of shared clonotypes between healthy human individuals. Profiling relied on immunoSEQ multiplex PCR, and the TCRdb table lists in-frame clones only, not all of them. Of around 980,000 clones in the sample, roughly 74% were seen once. Sequences were obtained from memory CD4+ T cells from PBMCs. Subset specified: CD45RA-negative fraction. These receptors all stem from a man younger than 30 in good health. Some clones in this sample may be carry-over from other donors' samples.

This clone was observed a handful of times. The V call is TRBV27, the J call TRBJ1-5; maybe TRBD1 (6 bases). The ends were cut back, 6 bases at V and 6 bases at J, with 18 bases in the middle. The CDR3 is made up of 15 amino acids. Germline assignment: CDR1 MNHEY and CDR2 SMNVEV (reference sequence). DNA for the CDR3: TGTGCCAGCAGCCAACACAGGGCTGGGGGTCAGCCCCAGCATTTT. Residues: CASSQHRAGGQPQHF.

The V call is TRBV10-1, the J call TRBJ2-1, with D perhaps TRBD1 (6 bases). Trimming pared 6 bases from V and 7 bases from J, leaving 13 bases between. Germline loops: CDR1 WNHNN, CDR2 SYGVQD (reference sequence). CDR3 length: 13 residues. The CDR3: CASSPDRYNEQFF. The CDR3 bases are TGCGCCAGCAGCCCCGACAGGTATAATGAGCAGTTCTTC.

As to this clone: At the DNA level, this CDR3 is encoded by other sequences in the same sample as well. V gene TRBV19 combines with J gene TRBJ1-1, with a possible D match to TRBD1 (5 bases). The CDR3 spans 12 residues. CDR1 and CDR2 (germline): LNHDA, SQIVND (reference sequence). The ends were cut back, 3 bases at V and 5 bases at J, with 7 bases in the middle. For the CDR3, the DNA is TGTGCCAGTAGTATGGGGGGGACTGAAGCTTTCTTT. Protein sequence: CASSMGGTEAFF.

V and J are TRBV5-1 and TRBJ1-2; 7 positions agree with TRBD1. J was trimmed by 2 bases and V by 7 bases; bases with no gene match: 14. Germline CDR1 SGHRS, CDR2 YFSETQ. The CDR3 consists of 16 residues. CDR3 nucleotide sequence: TGCGCCAGCGGCGCCGTGACAGGGAACCTGAACTATGGCTACACCTTC. This sequence encodes CASGAVTGNLNYGYTF.

The rearrangement joins TRBV5-4 to TRBJ1-4; D unclear. This CDR3 has 12 amino acids. The germline V gene has CDR1 SGHNT and CDR2 YYREEE (reference sequence). Trimming removed 8 bases from V and 5 bases from J, with 10 bases in between. Here the CDR3 reads CASGKENEKLFF. The CDR3 DNA reads TGTGCCAGTGGGAAGGAGAATGAAAAACTGTTTTTT. The full variable domain, in which reference TRBV5-4 and TRBJ1-4 provide the parts outside the CDR3, is ETGVTQSPTHLIKTRGQQVTLRCSSQSGHNTVSWYQQALGQGPQFIFQYYREEENGRGNFPPRFSGLQFPNYSSELNVNALELDDSALYLCASGKENEKLFFGSGTQLSVL.

The V gene is TRBV7-9, the J gene TRBJ1-4; TRBD1 agrees at 10 bases. The CDR3 is 15 amino acids. Germline loops: CDR1 SEHNR, CDR2 FQNEAQ (reference sequence). The V gene end was trimmed by 3 bases and the J gene end by 9 bases; junction bases not matched to a gene: 7. CDR3 sequence reads: CASSLEWDRGKKLFF. In nucleotides, the CDR3 is TGTGCCAGCAGCTTGGAGTGGGACAGGGGCAAAAAACTGTTTTTT.

The chain combines TRBV7-9 with TRBJ1-5; D gene unclear. This CDR3 spans 13 amino acids. CDR1 is SEHNR, CDR2 FQNEAQ, per germline (reference sequence). Trimming left V 8 bases short and J 4 bases short, with 12 bases between. As DNA, the CDR3 is TGTGCCAGCCGTCGCGTGGTTAATCAGCCCCAGCATTTT. Encoded protein: CASRRVVNQPQHF.

CDR3 nucleotide sequence: TGTGCCAGCAGCTACCAACAACAGGGTTCGGATACGCAGTATTTT. Encoded protein: CASSYQQQGSDTQYF. V and J are TRBV6-6 and TRBJ2-3, with D tentatively TRBD1 (6 bases). Germline assignment: CDR1 MNHNY and CDR2 SVGAGI (reference sequence). Trimming stripped 6 bases from V and 6 bases from J, with 19 bases between. CDR3 length equals 15 residues.

The rearrangement joins TRBV11-2 to TRBJ2-3; tentative D call: TRBD2 (5 bases). Germline V lookup: CDR1 SGHAT, CDR2 FQNNGV. Trimming removed 0 bases at V and 6 bases at J, with 10 bases between. The CDR3 totals 14 residues. CDR3 loop: CASSLELVSDTQYF. CDR3 bases: TGTGCCAGCAGCTTAGAACTAGTCTCCGATACGCAGTATTTT.

The count of this clone is one. An end of the junction differs from the germline gene, which may be a read error. V is TRBV10-2 and J is TRBJ2-3; 9 nucleotides match TRBD2. The CDR3 is 13 residues long. CDR1 is WSHSY, CDR2 SAAADI, per germline. The CDR3 protein is CATSEVAGVAQYF. CDR3 nucleotide sequence: TGCGCCACCAGTGAGGTAGCGGGAGTGGCGCAGTATTTT.

About this clone itself: Within the sample, other DNA sequences also encode this same CDR3. The chain uses TRBV19 and TRBJ2-7; maybe TRBD2 (6 bases). There are 14 residues in the CDR3. Trimming removed 6 bases at V and 1 base at J, with 13 bases between. Germline assignment: CDR1 LNHDA and CDR2 SQIVND (reference sequence). The DNA of the CDR3 is TGTGCCAGTAGCCCCCGGGACTCATCCTACGAGCAGTACTTC. Its protein product is CASSPRDSSYEQYF.

This sequence joins TRBV11-2 and TRBJ2-1; 8 nucleotides line up with TRBD2. After removal of 1 base from V and 6 bases from J, the junction contained 2 bases not matched to a gene. The CDR3 sequence is 14 residues long. The V gene's germline CDR1 is SGHAT and CDR2 FQNNGV. CDR3 sequence (DNA): TGTGCCAGCAGCTTAGGTAGCGGGATCAATGAGCAGTTCTTC. It encodes CASSLGSGINEQFF.

The V call is TRBV7-2, the J call TRBJ2-7, with a possible D match to TRBD1 (7 bases). Per germline, CDR1 SGHTA and CDR2 FQGNSA. Trimming stripped 0 bases from V and 2 bases from J, with 8 bases between. This CDR3 comprises 14 residues. The CDR3 DNA reads as TGTGCCAGCAGCTTAGCCAGGGGGGCCTACGAGCAGTACTTC. Encoded protein: CASSLARGAYEQYF. The full variable domain, in which reference TRBV7-2 and TRBJ2-7 provide the parts outside the CDR3, is GAGVSQSPSNKVTEKGKDVELRCDPISGHTALYWYRQSLGQGLEFLIYFQGNSAPDKSGLPSDRFSAERTGGSVSTLTIQRTQQEDSAVYLCASSLARGAYEQYFGPGTRLTVT.

This clone was seen only once. The CDR3 DNA is TGTGCCTGGAGTGCACGGACTAGCACAGATACGCAGTATTTT. Residues: CAWSARTSTDTQYF. The chain couples TRBV30 to TRBJ2-3; D is possibly TRBD2 (5 bases). Looked up from germline, CDR1 is GTSNPN and CDR2 is SVGIG (reference sequence). The CDR3 is 14 residues long. Trimming took off 1 base at V and 0 bases at J, with 8 bases between the two ends.